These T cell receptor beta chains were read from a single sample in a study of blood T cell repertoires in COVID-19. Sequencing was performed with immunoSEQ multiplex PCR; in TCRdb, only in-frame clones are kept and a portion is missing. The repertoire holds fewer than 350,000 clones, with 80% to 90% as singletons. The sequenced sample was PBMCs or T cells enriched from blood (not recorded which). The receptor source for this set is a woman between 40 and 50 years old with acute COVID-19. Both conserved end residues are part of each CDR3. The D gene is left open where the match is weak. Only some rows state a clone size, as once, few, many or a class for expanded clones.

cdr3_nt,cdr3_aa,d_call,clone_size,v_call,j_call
TGTGCCAGCACCGTTGTAGTGAACACTGAAGCTTTCTTT,CASTVVVNTEAFF,-,-,TRBV12-3/TRBV12-4,TRBJ1-1
TGTGCCACTAAAAACAATGAGCAGTTCTTC,CATKNNEQFF,-,-,TRBV19,TRBJ2-1
TGCGCCAGCAGCTTGGGACAGATCAGCACAGATACGCAGTATTTT,CASSLGQISTDTQYF,-,-,TRBV5-1,TRBJ2-3
TGTGCCAGTAGTATTTCCGGGGGTGGCTATGGCTACACCTTC,CASSISGGGYGYTF,-,-,TRBV19,TRBJ1-2
TGTGCCAGCAGCCCAGAAAGGGGGCGAGAGCTGTTTTTT,CASSPERGRELFF,TRBD1,-,TRBV7-2,TRBJ2-2
TGTGCCAGCAGATATAGCGGGAATAGCAATCAGCCCCAGCATTTT,CASRYSGNSNQPQHF,-,-,TRBV6-5,TRBJ1-5
TGTGCCAGCGGCATGGGCGGATTAGCGGAGGGGACCCAGTACTTC,CASGMGGLAEGTQYF,-,-,TRBV7-3,TRBJ2-5
TGTGCCAGCCGTCAGAATGAAAAACTGTTTTTT,CASRQNEKLFF,-,-,TRBV28,TRBJ1-4
TGTGCCAGTCGTCGGCCCAGGGGGCTAAACCAGCCCCAGCATTTT,CASRRPRGLNQPQHF,TRBD1,-,TRBV28,TRBJ1-5
TGTGCCAGCTCACGGGACAGGGGGAACACTGAAGCTTTCTTT,CASSRDRGNTEAFF,TRBD1,-,TRBV18,TRBJ1-1
TGTGCCAGCAGCCAAGCCCAGGGGGCAGGGGAAAAACTGTTTTTT,CASSQAQGAGEKLFF,TRBD1,-,TRBV14,TRBJ1-4
TGTGCCATCAGTAGAGACTCAGACAGCTCACCCCTCCACTTT,CAISRDSDSSPLHF,-,-,TRBV10-3,TRBJ1-6
TGTGCCAGCAGTTTATCGAGTGGGGGACAGGGAAATCAGCCCCAGCATTTT,CASSLSSGGQGNQPQHF,TRBD1,-,TRBV27,TRBJ1-5
TGTGCCAGCAGCTTGACTAGCGGGACCTCCTACGAGCAGTACTTC,CASSLTSGTSYEQYF,TRBD2,-,TRBV7-9,TRBJ2-7
TGCAGCGCAGCAGGGGGTGTAGTGCAGAAAAGCCCCTACGAGCAGTACTTC,CSAAGGVVQKSPYEQYF,TRBD1,-,TRBV29-1,TRBJ2-7
TGTGCCAGCAGCCAACGCAGAGGACAAACCTACGAGCAGTACTTC,CASSQRRGQTYEQYF,-,-,TRBV14,TRBJ2-7
TGTGCCAGCTCACAAGAATACGAGCAGTACTTC,CASSQEYEQYF,-,-,TRBV2,TRBJ2-7
TGTGCCAGCAGTTTATACCTACCGGGACAGGGGAATTCACCCCTCCACTTT,CASSLYLPGQGNSPLHF,TRBD1,-,TRBV28,TRBJ1-6
TGTGCCAGCAGCCAAGAAGGTATGGGCTTCCAAGAGACCCAGTACTTC,CASSQEGMGFQETQYF,-,-,TRBV4-2,TRBJ2-5
TGTGCCAGCAGCTTCTCCGGGACAGGGGAATACGGGGAGCTGTTTTTT,CASSFSGTGEYGELFF,TRBD1,-,TRBV11-2,TRBJ2-2
TGCAGTGCGAGTAAAGGGACTCACACCGGGGAGCTGTTTTTT,CSASKGTHTGELFF,-,-,TRBV20-1,TRBJ2-2
TGTGCCAGCAGCGATCTCAGATCCGAGGATGGAAACACCATATATTTT,CASSDLRSEDGNTIYF,-,many,TRBV9,TRBJ1-3
TGTGCCAGCAGCTCGACGGGGTATAGCAATCAGCCCCAGCATTTT,CASSSTGYSNQPQHF,-,-,TRBV7-2,TRBJ1-5
TGTGCCACCAGCAGAGATCGACAGGACTATGGCTACACCTTC,CATSRDRQDYGYTF,-,once,TRBV15,TRBJ1-2
TGTGCCAGCAGTTACTCGTTATGGGACAGGGAATCCAATCAGCCCCAGCATTTT,CASSYSLWDRESNQPQHF,TRBD1,-,TRBV6-2/TRBV6-3,TRBJ1-5
TGTGCCAGCAGCCTCGGACTAGCGGGAGGGGGGAATGAGCAGTTCTTC,CASSLGLAGGGNEQFF,TRBD2,-,TRBV3-1/TRBV3-2,TRBJ2-1
TGCGCCAGCAGCCAATATCTTGATGCAGGTAGCTCTGGAAACACCATATATTTT,CASSQYLDAGSSGNTIYF,-,-,TRBV4-1,TRBJ1-3
TGTGCCAGCAGCCTCGAGGCACAAGGGAACACTGAAGCTTTCTTT,CASSLEAQGNTEAFF,-,-,TRBV4-2,TRBJ1-1
TGTGCTAGCACCGATATGACACTGGATCAGCCCCAGCATTTT,CASTDMTLDQPQHF,-,once,TRBV12-5,TRBJ1-5
TGCGCCAGCAGTGAAGAGTACTCCTACGAGCAGTACTTC,CASSEEYSYEQYF,-,-,TRBV10-2,TRBJ2-7
TGTGCCAGCAGTTTACGCCGGACTAGCGGGGACCGGGGAAAAACCTACGAGCAGTACTTC,CASSLRRTSGDRGKTYEQYF,TRBD2,-,TRBV27,TRBJ2-7
TGCGCCAGCAGCCCGGGACAGGGCCTCGCAGATACGCAGTATTTT,CASSPGQGLADTQYF,TRBD1,-,TRBV5-1,TRBJ2-3
TGTGCCAGCAGCGTAGATGGCAGAAAGACCGGGGAGCTGTTTTTT,CASSVDGRKTGELFF,-,once,TRBV9,TRBJ2-2
TGTGCCAGCAGTTACTCAAGGACTAACTCTGGGGCCAACGTCCTGACTTTC,CASSYSRTNSGANVLTF,-,-,TRBV6-2/TRBV6-3,TRBJ2-6
TGTGCCAGCTCCGGACAGAACACTGAAGCTTTCTTT,CASSGQNTEAFF,-,-,TRBV18,TRBJ1-1
TGTGCCAGCAGCTTGACCGGGACTAGCGTGTTCACAGATACGCAGTATTTT,CASSLTGTSVFTDTQYF,TRBD2,-,TRBV13,TRBJ2-3
TGTGCCAGCAGCTTATCCGCCCCGGGGGGCCCGGGGTACACTGAAGCTTTCTTT,CASSLSAPGGPGYTEAFF,-,-,TRBV7-2,TRBJ1-1
TGTGCCAGCAGTGTGGGTCCCGGGCAGGGTAGGGAGAACACTGAAGCTTTCTTT,CASSVGPGQGRENTEAFF,-,-,TRBV25-1,TRBJ1-1
TGTGCCAGCAGCCCGTCGTTGGGGACAGGGATGGAGACCCAGTACTTC,CASSPSLGTGMETQYF,TRBD1,-,TRBV7-9,TRBJ2-5
TGTGCCAGCAGTTCCCGACAGGGGGCGTTTGGCTACACCTTC,CASSSRQGAFGYTF,TRBD1,few,TRBV27,TRBJ1-2
TGTGCCAGCAGCAAAACAGGGCTAGCGGGAAACACCGGGGAGCTGTTTTTT,CASSKTGLAGNTGELFF,TRBD2,-,TRBV7-2,TRBJ2-2
TGCGCCAGCAGCTTTCTAGCGGGAGGGCCGGGCCACGAGCAGTACTTC,CASSFLAGGPGHEQYF,TRBD2,-,TRBV5-1,TRBJ2-7
TGTGCCAGCAGCCCCTGGGACTCGGGCACAGATACGCAGTATTTT,CASSPWDSGTDTQYF,-,once,TRBV9,TRBJ2-3
TGTGCCAGCAGCCAAAACAAACTTACGACCGGGACAGATGGCTACACCTTC,CASSQNKLTTGTDGYTF,TRBD1,once,TRBV14,TRBJ1-2
TGTGCCACCAGCATCCAGGGATTCACAGATACGCAGTATTTT,CATSIQGFTDTQYF,-,-,TRBV15,TRBJ2-3